This TCR beta chain appears in the sequencing data of a study of T cell responses to AZD1222 COVID-19 vaccine. Regarding the study as a whole: Reports indicate that nearly half of spike-specific TCRs are directed at unmutated variant regions.

A note on this clone: Its cognate antigen is unknown.

Sequencing used immunoSEQ multiplex PCR; TCRdb keeps in-frame clones, though not all of them. The sample contains about 150,000 clones, roughly 90% of which appear only once. The TCR sequence derives from an adult in good health. The sequencing here drew on peripheral blood, taken on day 0 of AZD1222 vaccination.

The CDR3 region has the DNA TGTGCCAGCAGCCCCCAGAAAGATACGCAGTATTTT. Its protein product is CASSPQKDTQYF. This rearrangement joins TRBV3-1 (or the pseudogene TRBV3-2) to TRBJ2-3; D gene unclear. Germline loops: CDR1 LGHDT, CDR2 YNNKEL (reference sequence). The CDR3 has 12 residues. V gave up 4 bases and J gave up 5 bases, with 7 bases separating them.